This passage covers 4 T cell receptor beta chains from one sample sequenced in a study of blood T cell repertoires in COVID-19. The table came from immunoSEQ multiplex PCR; TCRdb's copy has only in-frame clones and leaves some out. The sample records around 290,000 clones, 85% to 90% being singletons. The sample was peripheral blood. The receptors stem from a man in his forties with acute or convalescent COVID-19.

The chain employs TRBV7-9 and TRBJ1-2; no clear D gene. From germline, CDR1 is SEHNR and CDR2 FQNEAQ (reference sequence). V lost 4 bases, J lost 7 bases, and 13 bases lay in between. CDR3 length: 13 amino acids. The CDR3 spells CASSSGAWSGYTF. DNA for the CDR3: TGTGCCAGCAGCTCCGGCGCCTGGAGTGGCTACACCTTC. Combining the CDR3 with reference TRBV7-9 and TRBJ1-2 gives the whole variable domain DTGVSQNPRHKITKRGQNVTFRCDPISEHNRLYWYRQTLGQGPEFLTYFQNEAQLEKSRLLSDRFSAERPKGSFSTLEIQRTEQGDSAMYLCASSSGAWSGYTFGSGTRLTVV.

The V gene is TRBV27, the J gene TRBJ2-7; 9 bases are a match to TRBD1. J lost 0 bases, V lost 8 bases, and 8 bases had no gene match. Germline V gene sequence: CDR1 MNHEY, CDR2 SMNVEV (reference sequence). This CDR3 spans 15 amino acids. This chain's CDR3 is CASRRDRENSYEQYF. CDR3 sequence (DNA): TGTGCCAGCCGACGGGACAGGGAGAACTCCTACGAGCAGTACTTC.

The rearrangement joins TRBV3-1 (or the pseudogene TRBV3-2) to TRBJ1-2; the match to TRBD1 covers 9 bases. Per germline, CDR1 LGHDT and CDR2 YNNKEL (reference sequence). This CDR3 has 14 amino acids. V lost 3 bases, J lost 7 bases, and 6 bases stayed unmatched. The CDR3: CASSQGTGNSGYTF. Written as DNA, the CDR3 is TGTGCCAGCAGCCAGGGGACAGGGAACAGTGGCTACACCTTC.

This chain uses TRBV6-5 with TRBJ1-1; TRBD1 agrees at 7 bases. The germline gives CDR1 MNHEY, CDR2 SVGAGI. Losses at the gene ends were 2 bases for V and 8 bases for J; bases not matched to a gene: 5. The CDR3 runs 13 residues. CDR3 region: CASSYDPGQEAFF. For the CDR3, the DNA is TGTGCCAGCAGTTACGACCCGGGACAGGAAGCTTTCTTT.